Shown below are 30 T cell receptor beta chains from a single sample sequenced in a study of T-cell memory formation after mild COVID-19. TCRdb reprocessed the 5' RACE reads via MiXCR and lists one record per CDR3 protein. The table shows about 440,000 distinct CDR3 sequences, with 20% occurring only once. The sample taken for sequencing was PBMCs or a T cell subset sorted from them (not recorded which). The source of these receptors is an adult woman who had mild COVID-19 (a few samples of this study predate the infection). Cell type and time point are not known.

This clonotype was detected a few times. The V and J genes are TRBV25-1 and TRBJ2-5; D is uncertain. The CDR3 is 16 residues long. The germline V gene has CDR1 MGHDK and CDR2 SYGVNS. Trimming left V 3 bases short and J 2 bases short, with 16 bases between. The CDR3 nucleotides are TGTGCCAGCAGTGACCCAGAGCCTGGCGGACAAGAGACCCAGTACTTC. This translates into CASSDPEPGGQETQYF.

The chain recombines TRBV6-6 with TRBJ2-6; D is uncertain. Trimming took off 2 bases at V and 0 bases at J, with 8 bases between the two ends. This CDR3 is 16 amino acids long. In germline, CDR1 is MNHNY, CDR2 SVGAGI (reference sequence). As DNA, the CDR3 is TGTGCCAGCAGTTACCCCCGGCTCTCTGGGGCCAACGTCCTGACTTTC. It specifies CASSYPRLSGANVLTF.

DNA of the CDR3: TGTGCCAGCAGCCCCTCCGCAGGGACGAGTGGCTACACCTTC. It specifies CASSPSAGTSGYTF. The chain is built from TRBV6-2 or TRBV6-3 and TRBJ1-2; tentatively, D is TRBD1 (5 bases). The CDR3 runs 14 residues. The germline V gene encodes CDR1 MNHEY and CDR2 SVGEGT. The germline V and J ends were trimmed by 6 bases and 7 bases, with 18 bases remaining between them.

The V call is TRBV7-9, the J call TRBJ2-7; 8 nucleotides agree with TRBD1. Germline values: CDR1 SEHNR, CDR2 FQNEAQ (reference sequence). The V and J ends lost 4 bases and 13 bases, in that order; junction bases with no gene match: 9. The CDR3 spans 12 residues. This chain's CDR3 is CASSYSADRVYF. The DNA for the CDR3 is TGTGCCAGCAGCTACTCAGCGGACAGGGTATACTTC.

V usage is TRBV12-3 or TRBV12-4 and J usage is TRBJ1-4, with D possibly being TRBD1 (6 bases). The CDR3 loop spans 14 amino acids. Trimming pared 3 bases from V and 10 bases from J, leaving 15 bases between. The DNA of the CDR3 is TGTGCCAGCAGTTTGCAGGGGAGGAGGGGAAAACTGTTTTTT. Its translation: CASSLQGRRGKLFF.

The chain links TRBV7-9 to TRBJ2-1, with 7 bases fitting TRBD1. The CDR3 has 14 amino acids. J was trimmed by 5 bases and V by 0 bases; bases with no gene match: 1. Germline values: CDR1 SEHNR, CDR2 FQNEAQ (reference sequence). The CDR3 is CASSLAGQNNEQFF. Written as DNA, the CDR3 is TGTGCCAGCAGCTTAGCGGGACAGAACAATGAGCAGTTCTTC.

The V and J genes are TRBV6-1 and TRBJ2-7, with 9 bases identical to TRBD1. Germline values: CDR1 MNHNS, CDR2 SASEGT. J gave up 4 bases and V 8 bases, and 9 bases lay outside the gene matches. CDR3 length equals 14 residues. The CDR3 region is CASRTGTGRYEQYF. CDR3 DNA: TGTGCCAGCCGGACCGGGACAGGGAGATACGAGCAGTACTTC.

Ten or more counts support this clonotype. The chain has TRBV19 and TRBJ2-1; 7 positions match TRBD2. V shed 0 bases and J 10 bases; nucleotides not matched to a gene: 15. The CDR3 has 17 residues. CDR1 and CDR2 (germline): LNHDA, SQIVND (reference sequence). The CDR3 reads CASSIDGRDYPTSEQFF. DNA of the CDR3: TGTGCCAGTAGTATAGATGGGAGGGACTACCCTACATCAGAGCAGTTCTTC.

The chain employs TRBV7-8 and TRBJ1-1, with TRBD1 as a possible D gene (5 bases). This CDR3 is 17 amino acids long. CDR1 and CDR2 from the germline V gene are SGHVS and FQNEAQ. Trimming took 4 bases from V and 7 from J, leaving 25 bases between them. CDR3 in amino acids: CASSSKRGVGGGDEAFF. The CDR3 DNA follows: TGTGCCAGCAGCTCCAAAAGGGGAGTTGGGGGAGGGGATGAAGCTTTCTTT.

In DNA, the CDR3 is TGCAGCGTCCGACTAGCGGGGGGAATAGATACGCAGTATTTT. Translation: CSVRLAGGIDTQYF. The V call is TRBV29-1, the J call TRBJ2-3, with 13 bases matching TRBD2. The CDR3 has 14 residues. Germline V CDR1 and CDR2: SQVTM, ANQGSEA. J lost 5 bases, V lost 6 bases, and 5 bases had no gene match.

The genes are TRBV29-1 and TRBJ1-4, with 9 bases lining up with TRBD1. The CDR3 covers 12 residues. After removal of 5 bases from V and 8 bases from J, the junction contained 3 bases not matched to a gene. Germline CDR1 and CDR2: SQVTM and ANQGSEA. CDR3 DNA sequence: TGCAGCGTTCGTACAGGGGGCGAAAAACTGTTTTTT. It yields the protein CSVRTGGEKLFF.

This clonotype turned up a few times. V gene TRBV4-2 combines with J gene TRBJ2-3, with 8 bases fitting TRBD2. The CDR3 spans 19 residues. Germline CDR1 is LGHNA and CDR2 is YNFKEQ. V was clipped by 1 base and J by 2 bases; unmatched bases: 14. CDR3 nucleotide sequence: TGTGCCAGCAGCCAAGTCGTTGAAAACAGCGGGGGTAACACAGATACGCAGTATTTT. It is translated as CASSQVVENSGGNTDTQYF.

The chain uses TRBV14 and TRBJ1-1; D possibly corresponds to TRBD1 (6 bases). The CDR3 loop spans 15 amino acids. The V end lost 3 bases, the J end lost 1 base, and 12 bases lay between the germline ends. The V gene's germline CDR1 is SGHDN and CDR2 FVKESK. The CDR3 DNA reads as TGTGCCAGCAGCCATCAGGGGATCCGGAACACTGAAGCTTTCTTT. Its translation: CASSHQGIRNTEAFF.

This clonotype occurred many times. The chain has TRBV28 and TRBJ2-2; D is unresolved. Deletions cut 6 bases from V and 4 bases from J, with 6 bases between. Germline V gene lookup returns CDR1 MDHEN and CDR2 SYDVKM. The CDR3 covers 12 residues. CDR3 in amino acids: CASSLRTGELFF. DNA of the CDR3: TGTGCCAGCAGCCTCCGCACCGGGGAGCTGTTTTTT.

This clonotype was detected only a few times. In DNA, the CDR3 is TGTGCCAGCAGCACAGCCGGGGGGCCCTACTACGAGCAGTACTTC. It codes for CASSTAGGPYYEQYF. The chain joins TRBV14 to TRBJ2-7, with a weak D call TRBD2 (7 bases). Germline V lookup: CDR1 SGHDN, CDR2 FVKESK. The CDR3 runs to 15 residues. Trimming removed 5 bases from V and 3 bases from J, with 17 bases in between.

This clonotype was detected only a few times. The CDR3 DNA reads TGTGCCAGCAGGGGCTTGAGGGGTCCCAATTTCAGGGAGCAGTTCTTC. Residues: CASRGLRGPNFREQFF. V gene TRBV6-5 combines with J gene TRBJ2-1; D possibly matches TRBD1 or TRBD2 (5 bases each). CDR1 and CDR2 from the germline V gene are MNHEY and SVGAGI. The CDR3 length is 16 residues. V lost 6 bases and J lost 10, with 25 bases in between.

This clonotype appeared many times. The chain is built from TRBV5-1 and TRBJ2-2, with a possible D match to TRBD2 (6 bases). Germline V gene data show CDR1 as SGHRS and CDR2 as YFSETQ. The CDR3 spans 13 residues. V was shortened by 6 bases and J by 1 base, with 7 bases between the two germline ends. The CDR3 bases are TGCGCCAGCAACGGGGGGAACACCGGGGAGCTGTTTTTT. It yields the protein CASNGGNTGELFF.

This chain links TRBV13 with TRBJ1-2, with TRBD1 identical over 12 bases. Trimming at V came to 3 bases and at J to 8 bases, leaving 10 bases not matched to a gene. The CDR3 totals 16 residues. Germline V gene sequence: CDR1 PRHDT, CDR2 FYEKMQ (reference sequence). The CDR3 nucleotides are TGTGCCAGCAGCTTGGGACAGGGGGCTATTCCAGGCGGCTACACCTTC. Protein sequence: CASSLGQGAIPGGYTF.

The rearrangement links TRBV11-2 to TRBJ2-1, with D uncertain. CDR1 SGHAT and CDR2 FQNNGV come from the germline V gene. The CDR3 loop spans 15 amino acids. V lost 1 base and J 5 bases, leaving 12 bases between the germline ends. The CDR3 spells CASSLGLGRHNEQFF. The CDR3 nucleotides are TGTGCCAGCAGCTTAGGTCTTGGCCGCCACAATGAGCAGTTCTTC.

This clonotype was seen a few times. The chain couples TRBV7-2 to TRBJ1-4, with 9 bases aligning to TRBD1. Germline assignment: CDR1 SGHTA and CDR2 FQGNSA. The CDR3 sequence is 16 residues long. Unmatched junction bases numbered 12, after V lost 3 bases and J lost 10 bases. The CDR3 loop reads CASSFGTGYGDGKLFF. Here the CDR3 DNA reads TGTGCCAGCAGCTTTGGGACAGGGTATGGAGACGGAAAACTGTTTTTT.

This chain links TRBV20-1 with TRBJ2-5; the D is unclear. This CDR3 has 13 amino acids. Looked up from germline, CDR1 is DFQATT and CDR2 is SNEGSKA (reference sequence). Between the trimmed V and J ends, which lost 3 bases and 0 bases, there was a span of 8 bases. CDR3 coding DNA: TGCAGTGCTAGTGTACTTGACCAAGAGACCCAGTACTTC. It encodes CSASVLDQETQYF.

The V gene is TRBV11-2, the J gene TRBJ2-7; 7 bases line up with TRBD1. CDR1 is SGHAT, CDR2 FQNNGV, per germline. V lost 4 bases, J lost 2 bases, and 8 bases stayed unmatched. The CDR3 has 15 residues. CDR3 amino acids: CASSWSGTATYEQYF. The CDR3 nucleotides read TGTGCCAGCAGCTGGTCCGGGACAGCCACCTACGAGCAGTACTTC.

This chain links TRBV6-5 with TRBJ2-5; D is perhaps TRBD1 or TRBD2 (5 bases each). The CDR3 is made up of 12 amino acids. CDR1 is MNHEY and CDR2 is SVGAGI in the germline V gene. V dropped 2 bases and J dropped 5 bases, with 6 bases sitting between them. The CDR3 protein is CASSYEGETQYF. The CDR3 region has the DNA TGTGCCAGCAGTTACGAGGGGGAGACCCAGTACTTC.

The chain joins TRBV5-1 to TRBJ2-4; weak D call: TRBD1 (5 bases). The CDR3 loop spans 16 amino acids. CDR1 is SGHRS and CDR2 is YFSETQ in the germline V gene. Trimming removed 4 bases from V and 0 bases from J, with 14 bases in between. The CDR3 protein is CASSPQGKGAKNIQYF. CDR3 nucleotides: TGCGCCAGCAGCCCCCAGGGCAAGGGAGCCAAAAACATTCAGTACTTC.

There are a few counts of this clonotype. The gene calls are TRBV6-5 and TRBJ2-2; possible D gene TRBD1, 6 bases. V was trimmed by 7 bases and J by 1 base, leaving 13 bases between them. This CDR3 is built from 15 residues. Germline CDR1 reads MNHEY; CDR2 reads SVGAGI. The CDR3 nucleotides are TGTGCCAGCACCTGGACACAGGGGAACACCGGGGAGCTGTTTTTT. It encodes CASTWTQGNTGELFF.

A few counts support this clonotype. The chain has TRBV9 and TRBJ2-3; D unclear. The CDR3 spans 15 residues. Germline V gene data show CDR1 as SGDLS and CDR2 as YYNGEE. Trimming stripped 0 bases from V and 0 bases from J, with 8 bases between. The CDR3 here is CASSVGQYSTDTQYF. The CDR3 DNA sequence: TGTGCCAGCAGCGTAGGGCAGTACAGCACAGATACGCAGTATTTT.

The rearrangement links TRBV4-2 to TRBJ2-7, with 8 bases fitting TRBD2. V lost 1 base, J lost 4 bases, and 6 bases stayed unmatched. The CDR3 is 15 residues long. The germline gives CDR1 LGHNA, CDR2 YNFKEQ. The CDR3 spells CASSQVSGSKYEQYF. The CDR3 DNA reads TGTGCCAGCAGCCAAGTGAGCGGGAGTAAGTACGAGCAGTACTTC.

The CDR3 reads CASSQGGINYGYTF. DNA for the CDR3: TGCGCCAGCAGCCAAGGGGGGATTAACTATGGCTACACCTTC. The chain has TRBV4-1 and TRBJ1-2; weak D call: TRBD1 (5 bases). This CDR3 has 14 residues. Germline lookup yields CDR1 MGHRA and CDR2 YSYEKL. Trimming removed 1 base from V and 1 base from J, with 7 bases in between.

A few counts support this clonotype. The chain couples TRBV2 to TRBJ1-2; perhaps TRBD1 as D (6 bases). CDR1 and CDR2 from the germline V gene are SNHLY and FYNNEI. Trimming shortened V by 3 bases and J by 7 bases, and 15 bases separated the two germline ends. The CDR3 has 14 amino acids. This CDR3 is CASSDKPGATGYTF. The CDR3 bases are TGTGCCAGCAGTGACAAGCCAGGGGCAACTGGCTACACCTTC. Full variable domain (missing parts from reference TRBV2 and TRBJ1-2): EPEVTQTPSHQVTQMGQEVILRCVPISNHLYFYWYRQILGQKVEFLVSFYNNEISEKSEIFDDQFSVERPDGSNFTLKIRSTKLEDSAMYFCASSDKPGATGYTFGSGTRLTVV.

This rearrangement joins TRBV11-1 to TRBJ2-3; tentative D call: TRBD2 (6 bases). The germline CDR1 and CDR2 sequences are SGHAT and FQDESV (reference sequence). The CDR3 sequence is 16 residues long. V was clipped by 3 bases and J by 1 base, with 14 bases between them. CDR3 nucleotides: TGTGCCAGCAGCTTTGAAGTGTCTAGCGGCACAGATACGCAGTATTTT. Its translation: CASSFEVSSGTDTQYF.